A single sample gave rise to the 25 T cell receptor beta chains below, sequenced in a study of blood T cell repertoires in COVID-19. Here immunoSEQ multiplex PCR was the method, and the copy in TCRdb shows in-frame clones only, minus some. In the table there are 200,000 to 250,000 clones, about four fifths of which are singletons. The sample taken for sequencing was peripheral blood. The receptor source for this set is a woman aged 55-70 years with acute or convalescent COVID-19.

This sequence joins TRBV5-1 and TRBJ2-3; unclear D gene. The CDR3 length is 13 residues. Germline CDR1 and CDR2: SGHRS and YFSETQ. Trimming pared 5 bases from V and 3 bases from J, leaving 10 bases between. This CDR3 reads CASRGSSTDTQYF. CDR3 sequence (DNA): TGCGCCAGCAGGGGCAGTTCAACAGATACGCAGTATTTT.

This chain joins TRBV2 and TRBJ1-2; possibly TRBD1 for D (5 bases). Per germline, CDR1 SNHLY and CDR2 FYNNEI. The CDR3 runs to 13 residues. Trimming stripped 4 bases from V and 8 bases from J, with 14 bases between. The CDR3 DNA reads as TGTGCCAGCAGTGCTCTGGAGGGGTTGGGCTACACCTTC. Translation: CASSALEGLGYTF.

The chain joins TRBV18 to TRBJ2-3, with 9 bases lining up with TRBD2. CDR1 KGHSH and CDR2 LQKENI come from the germline V gene. V lost 3 bases to trimming and J lost 0 bases; unmatched junction nucleotides: 4. This CDR3 has 16 amino acids. CDR3 DNA: TGTGCCAGCTCACCTGGACTAGCGCAAAGCACAGATACGCAGTATTTT. Translated: CASSPGLAQSTDTQYF.

The CDR3 DNA follows: TGTGCCAGCAGCTTAGTGGTCCAGGGTGAGGGCTACACCTTC. Translated: CASSLVVQGEGYTF. This chain joins TRBV7-9 and TRBJ1-2, with D possibly matching TRBD1 (5 bases). Trimming stripped 1 base from V and 8 bases from J, with 14 bases between. Germline loops: CDR1 SEHNR, CDR2 FQNEAQ (reference sequence). The CDR3 runs 14 residues.

The V call is TRBV5-6, the J call TRBJ2-1; weak D call: TRBD2 (7 bases). The CDR3 is made up of 16 amino acids. Germline-derived CDR1 and CDR2 are SGHDT and YYEEEE. V dropped 5 bases and J dropped 0 bases, with 15 bases sitting between them. The CDR3 DNA is TGTGCCAGCAGATTAAGCGCGGGGGCCTCCTACAATGAGCAGTTCTTC. Encoded protein: CASRLSAGASYNEQFF.

CDR3 sequence reads: CASSPGRGTDTQYF. CDR3 sequence (DNA): TGTGCCAGCAGCCCTGGCCGGGGCACAGATACGCAGTATTTT. This sequence joins TRBV5-5 and TRBJ2-3; D gene unclear. This CDR3 comprises 14 residues. The V gene's germline CDR1 is SGHKS and CDR2 YYEKEE (reference sequence). With 4 bases removed from V and 1 base from J, the gap between germline ends came to 10 bases. Supplemented by reference TRBV5-5 and TRBJ2-3, the full variable domain reads DAGVTQSPTHLIKTRGQQVTLRCSPISGHKSVSWYQQVLGQGPQFIFQYYEKEERGRGNFPDRFSARQFPNYSSELNVNALLLGDSALYLCASSPGRGTDTQYFGPGTRLTVL.

This clone appeared once. The chain is built from TRBV7-2 and TRBJ1-2; the match to TRBD1 covers 11 bases. The CDR3 extends over 17 amino acids. V dropped 4 bases and J dropped 3; count of bases not matched to a gene: 10. CDR1 SGHTA and CDR2 FQGNSA come from the germline V gene. Here the CDR3 DNA reads TGTGCCAGCAGCTACACCGGGACAGGGGGTTTGCACTATGGCTACACCTTC. This gives the protein CASSYTGTGGLHYGYTF.

V and J are TRBV5-1 and TRBJ2-1; tentatively, D is TRBD2 (8 bases). The length of the CDR3 is 15 residues. The V gene lost 3 bases and the J gene lost 5 bases, with 15 bases spanning the gap. Germline CDR1 reads SGHRS; CDR2 reads YFSETQ. CDR3 coding DNA: TGCGCCAGCAGCTGGACAGGCGGGGGGAACAATGAGCAGTTCTTC. Encoded protein: CASSWTGGGNNEQFF.

The chain has TRBV10-3 and TRBJ1-2; 7 bases agree with TRBD1. CDR1 and CDR2 (germline): ENHRY, SYGVKD. CDR3 length: 14 amino acids. Germline trimming cut 2 bases from V and 6 bases from J; bases unmatched to any gene: 6. CDR3 sequence: CAISERTGMDGYTF. DNA for the CDR3: TGTGCCATCAGTGAGCGGACAGGCATGGATGGCTACACCTTC.

The rearrangement uses TRBV4-2 and TRBJ1-2; 8 nucleotides line up with TRBD1. Germline V CDR1 and CDR2: LGHNA, YNFKEQ. J gave up 11 bases and V 0 bases, and 11 bases lay outside the gene matches. CDR3 length: 15 residues. This chain's CDR3 is CASSQDSGQVEGYTF. DNA for the CDR3: TGTGCCAGCAGCCAAGATTCGGGACAGGTGGAGGGTTACACCTTC.

The genes are TRBV6-6 and TRBJ2-7; D ambiguous. Trimming stripped 6 bases from V and 4 bases from J, with 7 bases between. The CDR3 length is 11 residues. In germline, CDR1 is MNHNY, CDR2 SVGAGI (reference sequence). The CDR3 spells CASRHRYEQYF. CDR3 coding DNA: TGTGCCAGCAGACACAGATACGAGCAGTACTTC.

In this sample, this clone turned up once. The rearrangement joins TRBV20-1 to TRBJ1-3; D gene ambiguous. The CDR3 length is 11 residues. The V gene lost 5 bases and the J gene lost 3 bases, with 5 bases spanning the gap. Germline V gene sequence: CDR1 DFQATT, CDR2 SNEGSKA (reference sequence). The CDR3 nucleotides are TGCAGTGCTTCCCTTGGAAACACCATATATTTT. It translates to CSASLGNTIYF.

This sequence joins TRBV27 and TRBJ2-5, with D possibly TRBD1 on 5 matching bases. Germline V lookup: CDR1 MNHEY, CDR2 SMNVEV (reference sequence). The germline V and J ends were trimmed by 7 bases and 7 bases, with 22 bases remaining between them. The CDR3 is made up of 15 amino acids. CDR3 amino acids: CASNLRAKRRATQYF. DNA for the CDR3: TGTGCCAGCAATCTCAGGGCCAAAAGACGTGCGACCCAGTACTTC.

The rearrangement uses TRBV5-5 and TRBJ1-3; no clear D. Germline loops: CDR1 SGHKS, CDR2 YYEKEE (reference sequence). V shed 2 bases and J shed 6 bases, with 3 bases lying between them. The CDR3 contains 11 residues. For the CDR3, the DNA is TGTGCCAGCAGCTTCCTAAACACCATATATTTT. Amino acid sequence: CASSFLNTIYF.

This clone has more than one count but fewer than ten. The chain uses TRBV6-1 and TRBJ1-5; 10 nucleotides agree with TRBD1. V was pared by 3 bases and J by 5 bases, with 16 bases of the junction left unmatched. The CDR3 is 19 amino acids. CDR1 and CDR2 (germline): MNHNS, SASEGT. The CDR3: CASSEKRDRGFVVDQPQHF. DNA for the CDR3: TGTGCCAGCAGTGAGAAGCGGGACAGGGGATTCGTGGTCGATCAGCCCCAGCATTTT.

V and J are TRBV11-2 and TRBJ2-1; 10 bases fit TRBD2. The CDR3 is 15 residues long. Trimming at V came to 1 base and at J to 3 bases, leaving 0 bases not matched to a gene. The germline gives CDR1 SGHAT, CDR2 FQNNGV. The CDR3 nucleotides read TGTGCCAGCAGCTTAGTAGCGGGGGGCTACAATGAGCAGTTCTTC. Its protein product is CASSLVAGGYNEQFF.

This sequence joins TRBV5-1 and TRBJ1-2; 7 bases align to TRBD1. The CDR3 covers 15 residues. V shed 2 bases and J 6 bases; nucleotides not matched to a gene: 10. Germline V lookup: CDR1 SGHRS, CDR2 YFSETQ. The CDR3 DNA follows: TGCGCCAGCAGCTTAGGGACAGCCGGGCTAAATGGCTACACCTTC. This translates into CASSLGTAGLNGYTF.

V usage is TRBV29-1 and J usage is TRBJ2-5; 14 nucleotides align to TRBD2. V dropped 6 bases and J dropped 3; count of bases not matched to a gene: 3. Germline values: CDR1 SQVTM, CDR2 ANQGSEA. The CDR3 consists of 14 residues. The CDR3 protein is CSVMGLAGEETQYF. Written as DNA, the CDR3 is TGCAGCGTGATGGGACTAGCGGGGGAAGAGACCCAGTACTTC.

V gene TRBV24-1 combines with J gene TRBJ1-5; 9 bases fit TRBD1. This CDR3 is 15 amino acids long. Looked up from germline, CDR1 is KGHDR and CDR2 is SFDVKD. Trimming cost V 7 bases and J 2 bases; bases outside gene matches: 5. The CDR3 region is CATRGTGRRNQPQHF. In DNA, the CDR3 is TGTGCCACCAGAGGGACAGGGCGGCGCAATCAGCCCCAGCATTTT.

The V and J genes are TRBV7-2 and TRBJ1-2; 7 bases are a match to TRBD1. The J segment lost 8 bases and the V segment lost 4 bases, leaving 4 bases of the junction unmatched. This CDR3 is built from 12 residues. Germline assignment: CDR1 SGHTA and CDR2 FQGNSA. In DNA, the CDR3 is TGTGCCAGCAGCTGGAACAGGGGAGGCTACACCTTC. It specifies CASSWNRGGYTF.

The chain joins TRBV11-3 to TRBJ2-1, with 13 bases matching TRBD2. The germline gives CDR1 SGHNT, CDR2 YENEEA. V trimming: 5 bases; J trimming: 6 bases; junction bases outside the gene matches: 7. The length of the CDR3 is 16 residues. CDR3 bases: TGTGCCAGCAGCCCAACCGGACTAGCGGGGGCCAATGAGCAGTTCTTC. It codes for CASSPTGLAGANEQFF.

The sample holds a few counts of this clone. The rearrangement links TRBV7-8 to TRBJ1-2; D is unclear. Germline assignment: CDR1 SGHVS and CDR2 FQNEAQ. V gave up 5 bases and J gave up 4 bases, with 14 bases separating them. CDR3 size: 14 residues. The CDR3 DNA follows: TGTGCCAGCAGCCCTGAGACGGTAGCCTATGGCTACACCTTC. This codes for CASSPETVAYGYTF.

This clone was counted only a few times. V and J are TRBV4-2 and TRBJ1-3, with D unresolved. V was pared by 4 bases and J by 0 bases, with 19 bases between. Germline lookup yields CDR1 LGHNA and CDR2 YNFKEQ. The CDR3 covers 18 residues. Here the CDR3 reads CASSPMTRVSSSGNTIYF. CDR3 DNA sequence: TGTGCCAGCAGCCCGATGACGCGGGTGTCAAGCTCTGGAAACACCATATATTTT.

The V gene is TRBV2, the J gene TRBJ1-5, with D unresolved. Per the germline V gene, CDR1 is SNHLY and CDR2 is FYNNEI. V was clipped by 3 bases and J by 5 bases, with 11 bases between them. This CDR3 has 14 amino acids. The CDR3 sequence is CASSDLGRYQPQHF. The CDR3 DNA reads TGTGCCAGCAGTGATCTCGGCAGGTATCAGCCCCAGCATTTT.

The chain uses TRBV6-2 or TRBV6-3 and TRBJ2-1; TRBD1 matches at 8 bases. With V trimmed by 5 bases and J by 7 bases, 7 bases remained unmatched. CDR3 length: 14 amino acids. Germline lookup yields CDR1 MNHEY and CDR2 SVGEGT. This CDR3 is CASSTRQGYNEQFF. CDR3 nucleotide sequence: TGTGCCAGCAGTACACGACAGGGGTATAATGAGCAGTTCTTC.